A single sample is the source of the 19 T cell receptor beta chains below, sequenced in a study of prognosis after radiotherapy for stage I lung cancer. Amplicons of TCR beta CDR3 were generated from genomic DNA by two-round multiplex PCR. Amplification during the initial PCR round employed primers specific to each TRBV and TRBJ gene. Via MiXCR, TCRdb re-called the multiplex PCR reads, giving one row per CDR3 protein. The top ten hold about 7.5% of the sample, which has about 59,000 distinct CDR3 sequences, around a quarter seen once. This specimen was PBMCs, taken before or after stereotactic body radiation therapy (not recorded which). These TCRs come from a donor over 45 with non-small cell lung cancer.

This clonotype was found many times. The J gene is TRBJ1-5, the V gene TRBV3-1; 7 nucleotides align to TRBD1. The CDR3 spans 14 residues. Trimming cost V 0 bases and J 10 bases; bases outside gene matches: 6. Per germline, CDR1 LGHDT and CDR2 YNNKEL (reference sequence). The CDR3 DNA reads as TGTGCCAGCAGCCAAGAGACAGGGCAAGGACCCCAGCATTTT. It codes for CASSQETGQGPQHF. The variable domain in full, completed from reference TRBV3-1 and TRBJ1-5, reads DTAVSQTPKYLVTQMGNDKSIKCEQNLGHDTMYWYKQDSKKFLKIMFSYNNKELIINETVPNRFSPKSPDKAHLNLHINSLELGDSAVYFCASSQETGQGPQHFGDGTRLSIL.

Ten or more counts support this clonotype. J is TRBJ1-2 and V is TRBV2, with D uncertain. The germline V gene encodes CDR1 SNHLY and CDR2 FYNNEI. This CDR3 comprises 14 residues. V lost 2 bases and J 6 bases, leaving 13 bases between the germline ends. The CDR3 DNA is TGTGCCAGCAGTGAAAAAACGGCGACCGATGGCTACACCTTC. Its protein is CASSEKTATDGYTF.

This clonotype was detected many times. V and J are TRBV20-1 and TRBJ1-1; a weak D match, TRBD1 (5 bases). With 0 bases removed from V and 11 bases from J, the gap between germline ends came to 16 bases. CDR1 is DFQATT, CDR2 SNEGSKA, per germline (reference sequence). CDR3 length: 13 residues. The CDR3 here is CSARDAWGGDAFF. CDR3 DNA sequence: TGCAGTGCTAGAGATGCCTGGGGGGGAGATGCTTTCTTT.

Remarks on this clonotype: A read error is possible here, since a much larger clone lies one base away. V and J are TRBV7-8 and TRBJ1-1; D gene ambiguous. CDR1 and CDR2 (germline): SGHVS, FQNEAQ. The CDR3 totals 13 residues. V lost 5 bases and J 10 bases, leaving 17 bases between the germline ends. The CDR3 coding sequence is TGTGCCAGCAGCATAATACCTAACAGTGGAGCTTTCTTT. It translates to CASSIIPNSGAFF.

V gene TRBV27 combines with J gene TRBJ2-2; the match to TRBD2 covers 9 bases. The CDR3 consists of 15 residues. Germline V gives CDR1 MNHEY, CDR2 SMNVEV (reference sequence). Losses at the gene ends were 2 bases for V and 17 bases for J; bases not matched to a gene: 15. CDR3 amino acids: CASSLSGGRTGGLFF. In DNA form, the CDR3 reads TGTGCCAGCAGTTTAAGCGGGGGGCGGACCGGGGGGCTTTTTTTT.

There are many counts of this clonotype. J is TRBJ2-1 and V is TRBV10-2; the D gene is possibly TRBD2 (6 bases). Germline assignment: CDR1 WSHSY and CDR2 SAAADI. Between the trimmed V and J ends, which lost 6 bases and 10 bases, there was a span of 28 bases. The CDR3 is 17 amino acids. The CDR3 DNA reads TGCGCCAGCAGCACCCCCCAGCGCGGGACGCCTCATCGGGAGCAGTTCTTC. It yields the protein CASSTPQRGTPHREQFF.

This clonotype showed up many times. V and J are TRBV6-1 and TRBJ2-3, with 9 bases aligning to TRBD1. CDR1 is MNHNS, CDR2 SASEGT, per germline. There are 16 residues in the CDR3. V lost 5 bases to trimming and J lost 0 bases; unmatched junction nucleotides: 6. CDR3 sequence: CASSIAGTGSTDTQYF. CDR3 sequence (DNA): TGTGCCAGCAGTATCGCCGGGACAGGGAGCACAGATACGCAGTATTTT.

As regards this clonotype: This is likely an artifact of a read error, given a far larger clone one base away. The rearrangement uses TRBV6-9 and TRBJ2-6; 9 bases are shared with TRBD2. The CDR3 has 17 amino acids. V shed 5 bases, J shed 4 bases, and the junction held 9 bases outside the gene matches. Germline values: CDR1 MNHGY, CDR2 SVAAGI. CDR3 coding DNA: TGTGCCAGCAGTCGACCAGCGGGGGGCCGGGGGGCCAACGTCCTGACTTTC. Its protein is CASSRPAGGRGANVLTF.

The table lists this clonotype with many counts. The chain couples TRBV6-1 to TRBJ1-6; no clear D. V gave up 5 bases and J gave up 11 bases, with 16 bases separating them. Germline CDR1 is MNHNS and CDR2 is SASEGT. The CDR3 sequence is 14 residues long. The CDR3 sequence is CASSYGQAIAPLHF. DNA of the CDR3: TGTGCCAGCAGTTACGGGCAGGCAATTGCACCCCTCCACTTT.

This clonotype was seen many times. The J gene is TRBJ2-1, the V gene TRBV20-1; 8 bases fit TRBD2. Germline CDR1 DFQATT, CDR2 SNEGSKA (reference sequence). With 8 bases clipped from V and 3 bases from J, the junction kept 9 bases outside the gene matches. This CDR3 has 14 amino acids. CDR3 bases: TGCAGTTCTCCCGGGGGGGGCCTCTACAATGAGCAGTTCTTC. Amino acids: CSSPGGGLYNEQFF.

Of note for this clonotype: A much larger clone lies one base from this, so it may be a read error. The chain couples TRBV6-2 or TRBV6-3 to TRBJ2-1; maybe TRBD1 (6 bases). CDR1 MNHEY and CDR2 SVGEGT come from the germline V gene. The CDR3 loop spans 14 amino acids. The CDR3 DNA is TGTACCAGCAGTGGCCCCTTTGGGGGCAGTGAGCAGTTCTTC. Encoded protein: CTSSGPFGGSEQFF.

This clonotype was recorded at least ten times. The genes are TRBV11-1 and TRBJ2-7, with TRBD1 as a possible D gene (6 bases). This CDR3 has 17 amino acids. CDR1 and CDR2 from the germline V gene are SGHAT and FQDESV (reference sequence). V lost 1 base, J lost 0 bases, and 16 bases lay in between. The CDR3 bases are TGTGCCAGCAGCTTAGGAAGGGTGGGGGCTAGCTCCTACGAGCAGTACTTC. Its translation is CASSLGRVGASSYEQYF. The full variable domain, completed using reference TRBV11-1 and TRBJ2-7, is EAEVAQSPRYKITEKSQAVAFWCDPISGHATLYWYRQILGQGPELLVQFQDESVVDDSQLPKDRFSAERLKGVDSTLKIQPAELGDSAMYLCASSLGRVGASSYEQYFGPGTRLTVT.

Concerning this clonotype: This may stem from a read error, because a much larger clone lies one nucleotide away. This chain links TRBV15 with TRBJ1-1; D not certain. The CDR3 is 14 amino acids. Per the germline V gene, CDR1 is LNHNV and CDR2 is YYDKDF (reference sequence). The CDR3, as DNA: TGTGCCACCAGCCGAGAGACGAGGTCCACTGAAGCTTTCTTT. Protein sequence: CATSRETRSTEAFF.

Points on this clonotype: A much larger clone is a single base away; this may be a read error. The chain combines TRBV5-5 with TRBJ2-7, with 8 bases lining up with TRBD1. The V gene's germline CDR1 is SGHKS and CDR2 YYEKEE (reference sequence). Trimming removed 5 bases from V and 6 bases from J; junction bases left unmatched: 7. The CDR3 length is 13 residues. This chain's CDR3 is CASSMSGGCEQYF. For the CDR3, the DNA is TGTGCCAGCAGTATGTCAGGGGGCTGCGAGCAGTACTTC.

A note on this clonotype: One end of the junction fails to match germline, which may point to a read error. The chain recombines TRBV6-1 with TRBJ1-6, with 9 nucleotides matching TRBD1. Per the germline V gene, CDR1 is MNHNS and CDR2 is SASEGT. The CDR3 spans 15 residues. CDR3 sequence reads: CASSGGQGHGSPLDF. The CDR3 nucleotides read TGTGCCAGCAGTGGTGGACAGGGGCATGGGTCGCCCCTCGACTTT.

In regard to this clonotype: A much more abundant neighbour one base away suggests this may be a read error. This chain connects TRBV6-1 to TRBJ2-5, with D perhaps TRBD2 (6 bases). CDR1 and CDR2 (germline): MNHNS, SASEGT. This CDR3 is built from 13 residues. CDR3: CASRESGEENQYF. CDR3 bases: TGTGCCAGCAGGGAATCGGGGGAAGAGAACCAGTACTTC.

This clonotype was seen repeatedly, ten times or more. CDR3 sequence (DNA): TGCGCCAGCAGCCTCGACCGTGGTGAGCAGTTCTTC. Translating it yields CASSLDRGEQFF. V usage is TRBV5-1 and J usage is TRBJ2-1; D is uncertain. V lost 4 bases to trimming and J lost 9 bases, with 11 bases between them. The CDR3 covers 12 residues. Germline loops: CDR1 SGHRS, CDR2 YFSETQ.

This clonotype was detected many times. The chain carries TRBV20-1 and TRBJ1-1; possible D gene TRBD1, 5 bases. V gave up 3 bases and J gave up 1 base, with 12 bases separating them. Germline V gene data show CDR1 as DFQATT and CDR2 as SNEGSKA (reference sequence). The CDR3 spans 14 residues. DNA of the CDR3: TGCAGTGCTAGCCCCAGGGCGGGGAACACTGAAGCTTTCTTT. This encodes CSASPRAGNTEAFF.

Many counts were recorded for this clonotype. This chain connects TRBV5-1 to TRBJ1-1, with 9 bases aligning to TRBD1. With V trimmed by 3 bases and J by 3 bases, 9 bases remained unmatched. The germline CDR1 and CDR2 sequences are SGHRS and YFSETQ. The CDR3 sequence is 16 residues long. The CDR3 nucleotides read TGCGCCAGCAGCTCTACACAGGGGGCATGGGACACTGAAGCTTTCTTT. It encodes CASSSTQGAWDTEAFF.